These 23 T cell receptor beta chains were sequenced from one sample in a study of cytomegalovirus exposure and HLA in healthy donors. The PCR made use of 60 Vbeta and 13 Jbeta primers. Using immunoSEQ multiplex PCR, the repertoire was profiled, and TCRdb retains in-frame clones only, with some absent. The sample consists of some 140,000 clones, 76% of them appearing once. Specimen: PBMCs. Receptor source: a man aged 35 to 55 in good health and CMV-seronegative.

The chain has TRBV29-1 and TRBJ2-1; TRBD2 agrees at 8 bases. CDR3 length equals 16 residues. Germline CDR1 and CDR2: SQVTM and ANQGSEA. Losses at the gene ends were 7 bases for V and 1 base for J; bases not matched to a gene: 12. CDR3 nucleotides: TGCAGCGCAGCGGGAAGGGCTAGCGGGTCCTACAATGAGCAGTTCTTC. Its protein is CSAAGRASGSYNEQFF.

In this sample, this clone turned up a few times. As DNA, the CDR3 is TGTGCCAGCAGCTTGACAGGTAACAACTACAATGAGCAGTTCTTC. Translated: CASSLTGNNYNEQFF. The chain carries TRBV5-4 and TRBJ2-1; maybe TRBD1 (5 bases). V lost 1 base, J lost 3 bases, and 11 bases lay in between. Germline-derived CDR1 and CDR2 are SGHNT and YYREEE (reference sequence). This CDR3 is built from 15 residues.

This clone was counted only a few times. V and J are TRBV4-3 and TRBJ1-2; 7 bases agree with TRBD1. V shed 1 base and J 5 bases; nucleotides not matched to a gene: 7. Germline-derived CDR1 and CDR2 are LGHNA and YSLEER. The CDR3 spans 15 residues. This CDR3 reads CASSQGIGGVYGYTF. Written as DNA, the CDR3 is TGCGCCAGCAGCCAAGGAATAGGGGGCGTTTATGGCTACACCTTC.

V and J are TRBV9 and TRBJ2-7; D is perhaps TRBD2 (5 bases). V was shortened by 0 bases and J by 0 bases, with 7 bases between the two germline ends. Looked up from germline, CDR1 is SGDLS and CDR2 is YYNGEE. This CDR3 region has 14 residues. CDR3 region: CASSVGGSSYEQYF. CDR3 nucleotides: TGTGCCAGCAGCGTAGGAGGGAGCTCCTACGAGCAGTACTTC.

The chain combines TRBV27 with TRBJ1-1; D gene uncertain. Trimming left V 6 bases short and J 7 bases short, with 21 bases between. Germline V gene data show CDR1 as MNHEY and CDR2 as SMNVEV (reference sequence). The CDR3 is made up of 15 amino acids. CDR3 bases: TGTGCCAGCAGACCAATCCTAGCCGGGTGGAGTGAAGCTTTCTTT. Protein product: CASRPILAGWSEAFF.

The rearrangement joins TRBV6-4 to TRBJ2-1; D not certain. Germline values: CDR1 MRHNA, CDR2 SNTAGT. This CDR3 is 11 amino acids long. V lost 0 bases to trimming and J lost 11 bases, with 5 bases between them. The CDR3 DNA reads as TGTGCCAGCAGTGACTCGAGTAAGCAGTTCTTC. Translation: CASSDSSKQFF.

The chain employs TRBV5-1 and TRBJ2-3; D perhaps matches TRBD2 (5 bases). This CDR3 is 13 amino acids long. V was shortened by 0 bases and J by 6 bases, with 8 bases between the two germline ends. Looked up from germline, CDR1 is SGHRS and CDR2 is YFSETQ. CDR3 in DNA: TGCGCCAGCAGCTTGGTCCCGGGGGATACGCAGTATTTT. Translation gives CASSLVPGDTQYF. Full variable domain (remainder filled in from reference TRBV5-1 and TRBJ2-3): KAGVTQTPRYLIKTRGQQVTLSCSPISGHRSVSWYQQTPGQGLQFLFEYFSETQRNKGNFPGRFSGRQFSNSRSEMNVSTLELGDSALYLCASSLVPGDTQYFGPGTRLTVL.

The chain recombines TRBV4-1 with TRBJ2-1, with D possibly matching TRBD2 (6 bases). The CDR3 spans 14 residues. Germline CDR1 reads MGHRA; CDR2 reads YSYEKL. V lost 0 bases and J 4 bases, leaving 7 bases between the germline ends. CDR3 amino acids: CASSQDGTYNEQFF. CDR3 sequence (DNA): TGCGCCAGCAGCCAAGATGGGACTTACAATGAGCAGTTCTTC.

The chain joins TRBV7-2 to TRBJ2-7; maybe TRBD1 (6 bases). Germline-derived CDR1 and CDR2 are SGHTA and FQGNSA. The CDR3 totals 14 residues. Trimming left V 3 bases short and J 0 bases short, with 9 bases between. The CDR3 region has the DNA TGTGCCAGCAGCTTGACAGGTTACTCCTACGAGCAGTACTTC. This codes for CASSLTGYSYEQYF.

The CDR3 DNA follows: TGCGCCAGCAGCCAAGTTTACCTGACTAACCGAGAGCTCTACAATGAGCAGTTCTTC. Its translation is CASSQVYLTNRELYNEQFF. V and J are TRBV4-3 and TRBJ2-1, with D possibly TRBD2 on 5 matching bases. V dropped 1 base and J dropped 3 bases, with 22 bases sitting between them. The germline V gene encodes CDR1 LGHNA and CDR2 YSLEER. The CDR3 is made up of 19 amino acids.

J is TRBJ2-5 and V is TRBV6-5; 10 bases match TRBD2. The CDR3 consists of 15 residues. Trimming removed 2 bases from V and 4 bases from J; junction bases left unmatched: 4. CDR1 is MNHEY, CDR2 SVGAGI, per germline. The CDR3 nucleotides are TGTGCCAGCAGTTACGGGAGACTAGCGGGAGAGACCCAGTACTTC. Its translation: CASSYGRLAGETQYF.

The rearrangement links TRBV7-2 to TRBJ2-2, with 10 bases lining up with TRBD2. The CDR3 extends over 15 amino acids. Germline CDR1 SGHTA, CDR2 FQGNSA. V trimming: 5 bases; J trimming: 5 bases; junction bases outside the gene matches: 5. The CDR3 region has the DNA TGTGCCAGCAGCCGCGGACTAGCGGTGACCGGGGAGCTGTTTTTT. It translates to CASSRGLAVTGELFF. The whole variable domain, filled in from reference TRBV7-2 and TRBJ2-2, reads GAGVSQSPSNKVTEKGKDVELRCDPISGHTALYWYRQSLGQGLEFLIYFQGNSAPDKSGLPSDRFSAERTGGSVSTLTIQRTQQEDSAVYLCASSRGLAVTGELFFGEGSRLTVL.

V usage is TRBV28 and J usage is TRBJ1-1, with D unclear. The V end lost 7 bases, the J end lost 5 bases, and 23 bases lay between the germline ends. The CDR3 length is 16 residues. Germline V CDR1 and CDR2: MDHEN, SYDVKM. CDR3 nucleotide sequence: TGTGCCAGCACCAAGATAATGGTCCTAAGTCGGACTGAAGCTTTCTTT. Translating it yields CASTKIMVLSRTEAFF.

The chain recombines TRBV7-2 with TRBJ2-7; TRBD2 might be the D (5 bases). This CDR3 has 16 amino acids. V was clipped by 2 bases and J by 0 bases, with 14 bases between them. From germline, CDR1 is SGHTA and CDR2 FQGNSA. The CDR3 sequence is CASSLYPRASSYEQYF. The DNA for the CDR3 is TGTGCCAGCAGCTTATATCCGCGGGCAAGCTCCTACGAGCAGTACTTC.

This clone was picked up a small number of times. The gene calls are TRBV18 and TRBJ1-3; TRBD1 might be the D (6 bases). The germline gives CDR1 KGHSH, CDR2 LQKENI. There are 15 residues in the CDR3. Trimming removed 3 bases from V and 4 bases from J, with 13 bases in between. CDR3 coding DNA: TGTGCCAGCTCACCGACAGGTTCGCCAGGAAACACCATATATTTT. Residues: CASSPTGSPGNTIYF.

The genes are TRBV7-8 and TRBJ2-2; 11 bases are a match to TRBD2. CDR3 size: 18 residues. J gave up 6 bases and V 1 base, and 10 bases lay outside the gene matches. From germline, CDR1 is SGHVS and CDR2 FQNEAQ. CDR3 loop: CASSLVTSGGLGPGELFF. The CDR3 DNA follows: TGTGCCAGCAGCTTAGTTACTAGCGGGGGTCTCGGGCCCGGGGAGCTGTTTTTT.

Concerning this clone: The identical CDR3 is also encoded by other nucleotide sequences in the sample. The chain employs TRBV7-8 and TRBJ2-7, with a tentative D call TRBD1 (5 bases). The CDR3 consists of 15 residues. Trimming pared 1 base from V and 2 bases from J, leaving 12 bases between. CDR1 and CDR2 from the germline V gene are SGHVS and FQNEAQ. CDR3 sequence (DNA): TGTGCCAGCAGCTTAGTTGGGCAGGGCACCTACGAGCAGTACTTC. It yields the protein CASSLVGQGTYEQYF.

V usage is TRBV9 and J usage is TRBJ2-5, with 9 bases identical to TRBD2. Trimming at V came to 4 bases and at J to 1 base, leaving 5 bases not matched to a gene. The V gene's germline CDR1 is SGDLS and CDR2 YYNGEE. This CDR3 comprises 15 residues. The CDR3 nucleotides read TGTGCCAGCAGCCCTAGCGGGGAATTCCAAGAGACCCAGTACTTC. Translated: CASSPSGEFQETQYF.

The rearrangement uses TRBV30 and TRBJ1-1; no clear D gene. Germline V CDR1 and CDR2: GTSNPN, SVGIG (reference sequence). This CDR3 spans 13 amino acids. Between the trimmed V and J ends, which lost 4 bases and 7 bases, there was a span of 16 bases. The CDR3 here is CAWNLAREGEAFF. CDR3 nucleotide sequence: TGTGCCTGGAACCTCGCGCGTGAGGGTGAAGCTTTCTTT.

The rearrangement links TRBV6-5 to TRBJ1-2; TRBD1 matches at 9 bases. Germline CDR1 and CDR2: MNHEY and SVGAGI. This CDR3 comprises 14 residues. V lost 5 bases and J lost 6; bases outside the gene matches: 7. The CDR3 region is CASSPRDRVDGYTF. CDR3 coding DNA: TGTGCCAGCAGTCCCCGGGACAGGGTCGATGGCTACACCTTC.

The CDR3 DNA reads as TGTGCCAGCAGCAGTACATACATGAACACTGAAGCTTTCTTT. Amino acids: CASSSTYMNTEAFF. The chain combines TRBV7-9 with TRBJ1-1; D remains ambiguous. V lost 5 bases and J 0 bases, leaving 10 bases between the germline ends. The CDR3 length is 14 residues. In germline, CDR1 is SEHNR, CDR2 FQNEAQ (reference sequence).

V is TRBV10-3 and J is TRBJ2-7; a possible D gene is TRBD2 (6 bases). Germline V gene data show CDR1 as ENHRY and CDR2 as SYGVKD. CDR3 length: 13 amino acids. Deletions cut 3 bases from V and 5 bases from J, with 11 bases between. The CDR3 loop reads CAISDPPSDEQYF. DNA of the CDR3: TGTGCCATCAGTGATCCCCCTAGCGACGAGCAGTACTTC.

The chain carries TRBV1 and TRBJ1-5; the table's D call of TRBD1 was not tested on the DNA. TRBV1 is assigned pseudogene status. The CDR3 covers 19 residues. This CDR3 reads CTSSQGQGTQAYGNQPQHF. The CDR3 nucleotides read TGCACCAGCAGCCAAGGCCAGGGAACACAGGCATACGGCAATCAGCCCCAGCATTTT.